The rows below give T cell receptor beta chains drawn from one sample of a study of response to subunit inactivated influenza vaccine. TCRdb independently ran MiXCR on the RT-PCR reads; one entry per CDR3 protein. The data contain fewer than 750,000 distinct CDR3 sequences, about 15% of them singletons. The sequences come from PBMCs from blood, collected approximately 13 days after vaccination. The source is a man aged 50 or older who received an inactivated influenza vaccine. The CDR3 runs from the conserved cysteine through the conserved F or W. A D gene is named only where the DNA matches it firmly. Only part of the rows carry a size: once, few, many, or a class if the clone is expanded.

V gene: TRBV28; J gene: TRBJ2-5; D gene: -; clone size: few; CDR3 protein: CASSGRASQETQYF; CDR3 DNA: TGTGCCAGCAGCGGACGGGCGTCCCAAGAGACCCAGTACTTC
V gene: TRBV9; J gene: TRBJ2-1; D gene: -; clone size: few; CDR3 protein: CASSPHSGPMRYNEQFF; CDR3 DNA: TGTGCCAGCAGCCCTCACTCAGGTCCGATGAGGTACAATGAGCAGTTCTTC
V gene: TRBV12-3/TRBV12-4; J gene: TRBJ1-3; D gene: TRBD1; clone size: many; CDR3 protein: CASSLQGSTGNTIYF; CDR3 DNA: TGTGCCAGCAGCTTACAGGGGAGTACTGGAAACACCATATATTTT
V gene: TRBV24-1; J gene: TRBJ2-5; D gene: -; clone size: few; CDR3 protein: CATRESGSPQETQYF; CDR3 DNA: TGTGCCACCAGGGAGTCGGGCAGCCCCCAAGAGACCCAGTACTTC
V gene: TRBV12-3/TRBV12-4; J gene: TRBJ2-1; D gene: TRBD2; clone size: -; CDR3 protein: CASSATSGGNNEQFF; CDR3 DNA: TGTGCCAGCAGTGCCACTAGCGGGGGGAACAATGAGCAGTTCTTC
V gene: TRBV10-3; J gene: TRBJ2-2; D gene: TRBD2; clone size: few; CDR3 protein: CAISGPTSGTIAGELFF; CDR3 DNA: TGTGCCATCAGTGGCCCGACTAGCGGGACAATTGCCGGGGAGCTGTTTTTT
V gene: TRBV20-1; J gene: TRBJ2-1; D gene: -; clone size: few; CDR3 protein: CSARDFLGAGQFF; CDR3 DNA: TGCAGTGCTAGAGATTTTTTGGGAGCGGGGCAGTTCTTC
V gene: TRBV12-3/TRBV12-4; J gene: TRBJ1-2; D gene: -; clone size: many; CDR3 protein: CASSLGPSGYGYTF; CDR3 DNA: TGTGCCAGCAGTTTAGGGCCCTCGGGGTATGGCTACACCTTC
V gene: TRBV5-1; J gene: TRBJ2-2; D gene: -; clone size: -; CDR3 protein: CASSPASTGELFF; CDR3 DNA: TGCGCCAGCAGCCCAGCCTCCACCGGGGAGCTGTTTTTT
V gene: TRBV6-1; J gene: TRBJ1-2; D gene: -; clone size: -; CDR3 protein: CASSEHGGSYGYTF; CDR3 DNA: TGTGCCAGCAGTGAGCATGGCGGATCGTATGGCTACACCTTC
V gene: TRBV3-1; J gene: TRBJ2-5; D gene: -; clone size: many; CDR3 protein: CASSQVQETQYF; CDR3 DNA: TGTGCCAGCAGCCAAGTGCAAGAGACCCAGTACTTC
V gene: TRBV10-3; J gene: TRBJ2-3; D gene: -; clone size: -; CDR3 protein: CAIKSGNPDTQYF; CDR3 DNA: TGTGCCATCAAATCGGGAAATCCCGATACGCAGTATTTT
V gene: TRBV7-2; J gene: TRBJ2-1; D gene: TRBD2; clone size: -; CDR3 protein: CASTFAGGPRNF; CDR3 DNA: TGTGCCAGCACATTCGCGGGAGGGCCGCGAAACTTC
V gene: TRBV6-2/TRBV6-3; J gene: TRBJ1-5; D gene: -; clone size: -; CDR3 protein: CASRAPGVRNQPQHF; CDR3 DNA: TGTGCCAGCAGAGCCCCGGGAGTACGCAATCAGCCCCAGCATTTT
V gene: TRBV25-1; J gene: TRBJ2-3; D gene: -; clone size: many; CDR3 protein: CASSDPAGGTDTQYF; CDR3 DNA: TGTGCCAGCAGTGACCCAGCAGGGGGCACAGATACGCAGTATTTT
V gene: TRBV5-6; J gene: TRBJ2-5; D gene: TRBD2; clone size: few; CDR3 protein: CASSWGLAAFQETQYF; CDR3 DNA: TGTGCCAGCAGCTGGGGACTAGCGGCTTTCCAAGAGACCCAGTACTTC
V gene: TRBV12-3/TRBV12-4; J gene: TRBJ2-1; D gene: -; clone size: -; CDR3 protein: CASSLLLASSYNEQFF; CDR3 DNA: TGTGCCAGCAGTTTGTTGCTAGCGAGCTCCTACAATGAGCAGTTCTTC
V gene: TRBV20-1; J gene: TRBJ2-3; D gene: -; clone size: -; CDR3 protein: CSARMSTGAADTQYF; CDR3 DNA: TGCAGTGCTAGGATGTCGACGGGAGCGGCAGATACGCAGTATTTT
V gene: TRBV20-1; J gene: TRBJ2-3; D gene: -; clone size: few; CDR3 protein: CSALRKGPDTQYF; CDR3 DNA: TGCAGTGCCCTGCGTAAGGGCCCAGATACGCAGTATTTT
V gene: TRBV20-1; J gene: TRBJ2-1; D gene: TRBD2; clone size: -; CDR3 protein: CSASTWTSPDEQFF; CDR3 DNA: TGCAGTGCTTCGACCTGGACTAGCCCCGATGAGCAGTTCTTC
V gene: TRBV4-1; J gene: TRBJ2-1; D gene: -; clone size: few; CDR3 protein: CASSQVRLGRMWQFF; CDR3 DNA: TGCGCCAGCAGCCAAGTCCGTCTCGGGAGAATGTGGCAGTTCTTC
V gene: TRBV10-3; J gene: TRBJ1-5; D gene: -; clone size: -; CDR3 protein: CAISQAGGNQPQHF; CDR3 DNA: TGTGCCATCAGCCAGGCAGGAGGCAATCAGCCCCAGCATTTT